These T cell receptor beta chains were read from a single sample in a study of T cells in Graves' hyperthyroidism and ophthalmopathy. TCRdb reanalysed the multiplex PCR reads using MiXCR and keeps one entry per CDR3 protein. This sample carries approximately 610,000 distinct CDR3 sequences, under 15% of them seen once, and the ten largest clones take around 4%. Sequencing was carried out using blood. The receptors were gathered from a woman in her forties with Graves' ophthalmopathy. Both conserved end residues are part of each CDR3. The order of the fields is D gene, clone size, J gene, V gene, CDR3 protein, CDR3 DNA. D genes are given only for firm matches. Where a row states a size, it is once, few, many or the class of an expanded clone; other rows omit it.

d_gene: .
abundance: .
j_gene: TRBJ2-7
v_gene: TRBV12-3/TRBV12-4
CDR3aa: CASSFYGQANYEQYF
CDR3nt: TGTGCCAGCAGTTTTTATGGACAAGCTAACTACGAGCAGTACTTC

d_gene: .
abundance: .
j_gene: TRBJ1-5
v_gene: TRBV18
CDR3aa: CASSTEGQGSNQPQHF
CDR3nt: TGTGCCAGCTCAACCGAGGGTCAGGGGAGCAATCAGCCCCAGCATTTT

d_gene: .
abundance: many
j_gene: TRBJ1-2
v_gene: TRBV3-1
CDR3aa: CASSQDMVGGYTF
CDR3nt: TGTGCCAGCAGCCAAGATATGGTGGGTGGCTACACCTTC

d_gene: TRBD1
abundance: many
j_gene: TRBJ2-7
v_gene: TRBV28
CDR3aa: CASSPPTGSYEQYF
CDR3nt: TGTGCCAGCAGTCCCCCGACAGGGTCCTACGAGCAGTACTTC

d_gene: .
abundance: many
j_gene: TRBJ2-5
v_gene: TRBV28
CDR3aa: CASTNQGQETQYF
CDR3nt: TGTGCCAGCACAAACCAGGGGCAAGAGACCCAGTACTTC

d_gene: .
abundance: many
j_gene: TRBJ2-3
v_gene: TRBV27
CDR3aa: CASSLPPSLGGVTQYF
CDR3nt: TGTGCCAGCAGTTTACCCCCCTCACTAGGGGGGGTTACGCAGTATTTT

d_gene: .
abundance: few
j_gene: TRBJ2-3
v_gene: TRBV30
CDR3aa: CAWSTANTQYF
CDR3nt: TGTGCCTGGAGTACTGCCAACACGCAGTATTTT

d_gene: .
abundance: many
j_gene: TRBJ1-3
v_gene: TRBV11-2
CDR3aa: CASSVRASGNTIYF
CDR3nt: TGTGCCAGCAGCGTGAGGGCGTCTGGAAACACCATATATTTT

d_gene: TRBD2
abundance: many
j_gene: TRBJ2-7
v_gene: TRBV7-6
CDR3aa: CASSLGASGTSYEQYF
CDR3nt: TGTGCCAGCAGCTTAGGCGCTAGCGGGACTTCCTACGAGCAGTACTTC

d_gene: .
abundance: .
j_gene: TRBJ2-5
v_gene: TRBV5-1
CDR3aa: CASSRTFDSQETQYF
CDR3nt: TGCGCCAGCAGCCGGACTTTCGACAGCCAAGAGACCCAGTACTTC

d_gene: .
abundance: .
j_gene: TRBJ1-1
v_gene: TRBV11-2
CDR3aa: CASSLGRQMGNTEAFF
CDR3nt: TGTGCCAGCAGCTTAGGAAGACAAATGGGGAACACTGAAGCTTTCTTT

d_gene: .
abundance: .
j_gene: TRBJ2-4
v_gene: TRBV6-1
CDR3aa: CASSSQGRYPYF
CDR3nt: TGTGCCAGCAGCTCACAGGGAAGGTATCCGTACTTC

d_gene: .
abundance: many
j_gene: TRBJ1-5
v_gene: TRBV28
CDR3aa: CASSPSVGVASNQPQHF
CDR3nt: TGTGCCAGCAGTCCCTCCGTCGGGGTGGCGAGCAATCAGCCCCAGCATTTT

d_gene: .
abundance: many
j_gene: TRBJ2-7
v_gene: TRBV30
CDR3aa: CAWSALDYEQYF
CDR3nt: TGTGCCTGGAGTGCCCTAGACTACGAGCAGTACTTC

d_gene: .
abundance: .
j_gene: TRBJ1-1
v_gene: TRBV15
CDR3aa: CATSREVGNEAFF
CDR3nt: TGTGCCACCAGCAGAGAGGTTGGCAATGAAGCTTTCTTT

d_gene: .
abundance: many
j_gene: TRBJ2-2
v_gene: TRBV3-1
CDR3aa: CASSQVNRAGELFF
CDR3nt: TGTGCCAGCAGCCAAGTAAACCGAGCCGGGGAGCTGTTTTTT

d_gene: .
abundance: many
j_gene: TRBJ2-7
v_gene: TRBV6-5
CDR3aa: CASVRDISYEQYF
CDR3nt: TGTGCCAGCGTCCGGGACATCTCCTACGAGCAGTACTTC

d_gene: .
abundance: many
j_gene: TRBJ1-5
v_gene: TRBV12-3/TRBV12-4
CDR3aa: CASSFGWKRPQHF
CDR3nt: TGTGCCAGCAGTTTCGGATGGAAGCGGCCCCAGCATTTT

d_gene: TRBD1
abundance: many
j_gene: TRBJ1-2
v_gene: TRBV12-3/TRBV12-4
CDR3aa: CASSPQGGIIRYGYTF
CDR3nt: TGTGCCAGCAGTCCTCAGGGGGGGATCATTCGCTATGGCTACACCTTC

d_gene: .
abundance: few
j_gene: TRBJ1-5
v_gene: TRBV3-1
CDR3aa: CASPRGPQHF
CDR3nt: TGTGCCAGCCCCAGAGGGCCCCAGCATTTT

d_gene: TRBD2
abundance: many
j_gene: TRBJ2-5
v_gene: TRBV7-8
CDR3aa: CASSATGLAAKETQYF
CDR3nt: TGTGCCAGCAGCGCCACGGGACTAGCGGCCAAGGAGACCCAGTACTTC

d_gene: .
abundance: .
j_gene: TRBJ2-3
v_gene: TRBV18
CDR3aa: CASHLTSTDTQYF
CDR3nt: TGTGCCTCCCATCTTACTAGCACAGATACGCAGTATTTT

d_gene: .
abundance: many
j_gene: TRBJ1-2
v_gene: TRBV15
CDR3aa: CATSRDNLDYGYTF
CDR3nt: TGTGCCACCAGCAGAGATAACTTGGACTATGGCTACACCTTC

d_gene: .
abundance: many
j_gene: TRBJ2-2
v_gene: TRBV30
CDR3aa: CAWSVSRSTGELFF
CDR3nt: TGTGCCTGGAGTGTCTCCCGCAGCACCGGGGAGCTGTTTTTT

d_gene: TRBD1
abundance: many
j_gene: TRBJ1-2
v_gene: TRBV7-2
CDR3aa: CASSSDRGYGYTF
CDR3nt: TGTGCCAGCAGTTCGGACAGGGGCTATGGCTACACCTTC

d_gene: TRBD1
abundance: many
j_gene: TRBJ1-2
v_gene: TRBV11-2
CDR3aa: CASSSEPTGKVDGYTF
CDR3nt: TGTGCCAGCAGCTCCGAACCGACAGGGAAAGTGGATGGCTACACCTTC

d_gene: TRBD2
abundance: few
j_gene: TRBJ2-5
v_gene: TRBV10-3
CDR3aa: CAISGEGETQYF
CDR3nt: TGTGCCATCAGTGGGGAGGGAGAGACCCAGTACTTC

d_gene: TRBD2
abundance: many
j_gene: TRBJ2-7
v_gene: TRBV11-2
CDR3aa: CASSLGLADFYEQYF
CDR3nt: TGTGCCAGCAGCTTAGGTCTAGCGGATTTCTACGAGCAGTACTTC

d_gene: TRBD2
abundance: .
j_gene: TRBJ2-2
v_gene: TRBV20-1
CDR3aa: CSAKTSGRAGVPGELFF
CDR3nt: TGCAGTGCTAAAACTAGCGGGAGGGCCGGGGTTCCCGGGGAGCTGTTTTTT

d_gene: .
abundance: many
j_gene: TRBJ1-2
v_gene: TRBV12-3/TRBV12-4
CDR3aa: CASSTNRDTRDYGYTF
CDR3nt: TGTGCCAGCAGTACCAATCGGGACACCAGAGACTATGGCTACACCTTC

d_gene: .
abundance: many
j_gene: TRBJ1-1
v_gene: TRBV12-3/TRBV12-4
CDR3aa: CASSPREEAFF
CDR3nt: TGTGCCAGCAGTCCCAGGGAGGAAGCTTTCTTT

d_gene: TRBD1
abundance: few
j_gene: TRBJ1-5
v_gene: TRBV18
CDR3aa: CASSPRDRANQPQHF
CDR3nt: TGTGCCAGCTCACCAAGGGACAGGGCTAATCAGCCCCAGCATTTT

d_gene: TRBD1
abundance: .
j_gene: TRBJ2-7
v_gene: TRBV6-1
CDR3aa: CARTDRCYEQYF
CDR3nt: TGTGCCAGAACGGACAGGTGCTACGAGCAGTACTTC

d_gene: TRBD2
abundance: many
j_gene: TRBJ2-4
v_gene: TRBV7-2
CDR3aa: CASSKGLTKNIQYF
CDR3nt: TGTGCCAGCAGCAAGGGACTAACCAAAAACATTCAGTACTTC

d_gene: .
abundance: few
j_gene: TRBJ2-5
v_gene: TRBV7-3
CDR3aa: CASSLWLGQCETQYF
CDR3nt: TGTGCCAGCAGTCTCTGGTTAGGACAGTGCGAGACCCAGTACTTC

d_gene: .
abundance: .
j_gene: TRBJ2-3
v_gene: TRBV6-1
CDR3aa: CASSEVSGGGTQYF
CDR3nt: TGTGCCAGCAGTGAAGTATCGGGCGGAGGTACGCAGTATTTT

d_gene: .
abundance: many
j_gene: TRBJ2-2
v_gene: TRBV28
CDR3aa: CAASRQGSGELFF
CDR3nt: TGTGCCGCTTCTAGGCAGGGGAGCGGGGAGCTGTTTTTT

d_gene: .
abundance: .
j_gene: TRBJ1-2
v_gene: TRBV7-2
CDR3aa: CASSPTNVDYGYTF
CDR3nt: TGTGCCAGCAGCCCAACCAACGTGGACTATGGCTACACCTTC

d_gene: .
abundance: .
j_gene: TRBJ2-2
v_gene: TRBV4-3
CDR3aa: CASSQGTDTWGELFF
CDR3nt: TGCGCCAGCAGCCAAGGGACAGACACATGGGGGGAGCTGTTTTTT

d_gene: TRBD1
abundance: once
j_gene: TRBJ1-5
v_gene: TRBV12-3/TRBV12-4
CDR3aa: CASRQTGRNQPQHF
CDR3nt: TGTGCCAGCAGACAGACAGGGCGGAATCAGCCCCAGCATTTT

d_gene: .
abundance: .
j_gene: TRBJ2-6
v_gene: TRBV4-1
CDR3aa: CASSQDPGAFSGANVLTF
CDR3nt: TGCGCCAGCAGCCAAGATCCAGGGGCCTTCTCTGGGGCCAACGTCCTGACTTTC

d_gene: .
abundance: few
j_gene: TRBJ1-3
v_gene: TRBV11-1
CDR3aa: CASSLGWGHSGNTIYF
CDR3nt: TGTGCCAGCAGCTTGGGATGGGGACACTCTGGAAACACCATATATTTT

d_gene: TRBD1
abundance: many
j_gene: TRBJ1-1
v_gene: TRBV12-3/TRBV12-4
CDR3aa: CASSASTGGTEAFF
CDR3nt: TGTGCCAGCAGTGCCTCGACAGGGGGCACTGAAGCTTTCTTT

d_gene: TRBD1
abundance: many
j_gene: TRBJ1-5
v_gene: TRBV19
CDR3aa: CASRDRVGNQPQHF
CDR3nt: TGTGCCAGTAGGGACAGGGTTGGCAATCAGCCCCAGCATTTT

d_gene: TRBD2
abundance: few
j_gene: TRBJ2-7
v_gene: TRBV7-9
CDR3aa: CASSRSGRAEEQYF
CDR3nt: TGTGCCAGCAGCCGGAGCGGGAGGGCGGAGGAGCAGTACTTC

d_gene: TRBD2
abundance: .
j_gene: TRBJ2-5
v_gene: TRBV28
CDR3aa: CASSTRTSGRVGKETQYF
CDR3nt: TGTGCCAGCAGTACCCGGACTAGCGGGAGGGTGGGGAAAGAGACCCAGTACTTC

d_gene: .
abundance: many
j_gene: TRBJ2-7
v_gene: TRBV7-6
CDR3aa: CASSLASQGPHEQYF
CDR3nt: TGTGCCAGCAGCTTAGCTAGTCAGGGTCCCCACGAGCAGTACTTC

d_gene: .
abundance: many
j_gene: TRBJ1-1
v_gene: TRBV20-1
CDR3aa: CSAALGGGTEAFF
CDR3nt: TGCAGTGCAGCCTTGGGGGGCGGAACTGAAGCTTTCTTT

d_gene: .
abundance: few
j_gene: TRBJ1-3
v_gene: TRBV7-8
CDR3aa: CASSLGGKGTALWNTIYF
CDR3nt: TGTGCCAGCAGCTTAGGGGGAAAAGGGACCGCGCTATGGAACACCATATATTTT

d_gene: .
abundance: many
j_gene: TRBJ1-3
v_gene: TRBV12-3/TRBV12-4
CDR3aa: CASRRRADSGNTIYF
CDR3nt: TGTGCCAGCAGGAGAAGGGCGGACTCTGGAAACACCATATATTTT

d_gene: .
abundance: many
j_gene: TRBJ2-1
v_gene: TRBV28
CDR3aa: CASSSPGWGAGEQFF
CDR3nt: TGTGCCAGTAGTAGCCCGGGTTGGGGCGCGGGTGAGCAGTTCTTC

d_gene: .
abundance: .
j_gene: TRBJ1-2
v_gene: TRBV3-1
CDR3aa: CASSTGTHYGYTF
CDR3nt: TGTGCCAGCAGCACCGGGACACACTATGGCTACACCTTC

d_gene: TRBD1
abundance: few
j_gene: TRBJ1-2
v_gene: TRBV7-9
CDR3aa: CASSLGTGLSGYTF
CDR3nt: TGTGCCAGCAGCCTCGGGACAGGGCTCTCTGGCTACACCTTC

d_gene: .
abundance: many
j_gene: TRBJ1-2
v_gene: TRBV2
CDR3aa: CASSEASLNYGYTF
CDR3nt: TGTGCCAGCAGTGAAGCCTCTCTTAACTATGGCTACACCTTC

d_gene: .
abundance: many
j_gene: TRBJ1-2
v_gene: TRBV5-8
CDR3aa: CASSAVGQSDYGYTF
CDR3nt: TGTGCCAGCAGCGCCGTCGGACAGTCAGACTATGGCTACACCTTC

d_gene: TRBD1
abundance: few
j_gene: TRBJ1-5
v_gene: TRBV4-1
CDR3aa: CASSQDGTGRGVNQPQHF
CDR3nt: TGCGCCAGCAGCCAAGATGGGACAGGACGGGGAGTGAATCAGCCCCAGCATTTT

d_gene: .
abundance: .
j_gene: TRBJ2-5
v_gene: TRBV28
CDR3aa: CASSIGGDLTQYF
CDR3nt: TGTGCCAGTAGTATAGGCGGTGACTTGACCCAGTACTTC

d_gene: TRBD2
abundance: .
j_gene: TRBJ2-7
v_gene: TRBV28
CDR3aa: CASRAAGTSGLPGPYEQYF
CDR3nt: TGTGCCAGCAGAGCCGCCGGGACTAGCGGGCTCCCGGGCCCCTACGAGCAGTACTTC

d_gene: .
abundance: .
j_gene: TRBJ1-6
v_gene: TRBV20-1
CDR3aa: CSARGGLGSPLHF
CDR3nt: TGCAGTGCTAGAGGAGGGTTAGGCTCACCCCTCCACTTT

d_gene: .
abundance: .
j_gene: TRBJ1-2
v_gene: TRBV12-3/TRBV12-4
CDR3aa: CASSRTSRGYTF
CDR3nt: TGTGCCAGCAGCCGGACGAGCCGCGGCTACACCTTC